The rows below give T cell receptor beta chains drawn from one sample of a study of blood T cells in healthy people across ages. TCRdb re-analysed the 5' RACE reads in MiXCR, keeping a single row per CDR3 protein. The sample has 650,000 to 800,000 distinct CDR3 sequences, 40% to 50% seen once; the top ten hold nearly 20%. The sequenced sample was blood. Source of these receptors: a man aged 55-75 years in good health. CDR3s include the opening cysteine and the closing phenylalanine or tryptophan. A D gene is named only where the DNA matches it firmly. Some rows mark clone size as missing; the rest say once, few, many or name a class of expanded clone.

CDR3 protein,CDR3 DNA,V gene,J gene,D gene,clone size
CAIGTGRPNEKLFF,TGTGCCATCGGGACAGGGCGACCTAATGAAAAACTGTTTTTT,TRBV10-3,TRBJ1-4,TRBD1,.
CASSLPGPKFF,TGCGCCAGCAGCTTACCCGGGCCTAAGTTCTTC,TRBV5-1,TRBJ2-1,.,.
CASSEEIGGPSRGYTF,TGTGCCAGCAGTGAAGAGATAGGGGGTCCCTCACGGGGCTACACCTTC,TRBV6-1,TRBJ1-2,.,.
CASSLRRTGDEKLFF,TGTGCCAGCAGCTTACGTCGGACAGGGGATGAAAAACTGTTTTTT,TRBV7-2,TRBJ1-4,TRBD1,once
CASSLNRAGNEQFF,TGTGCCAGCAGTCTAAACCGCGCGGGGAATGAGCAGTTCTTC,TRBV11-3,TRBJ2-1,.,.
CASSGSGTGIYEQYF,TGCGCCAGCAGCGGATCCGGGACAGGGATCTACGAGCAGTACTTC,TRBV5-1,TRBJ2-7,TRBD1,few
CASSVAGRKSSYEQYF,TGTGCCAGCAGTGTGGCAGGCCGGAAGAGCTCCTACGAGCAGTACTTC,TRBV2,TRBJ2-7,.,few
CASSLVGGSVNTEAFF,TGTGCCAGCAGCTTAGTTGGCGGGTCAGTGAACACTGAAGCTTTCTTT,TRBV5-6,TRBJ1-1,.,.
CASSRSPKDTQYF,TGTGCCAGCAGCCGAAGCCCCAAAGATACGCAGTATTTT,TRBV3-1,TRBJ2-3,.,.
CATSRDRGSEQYF,TGTGCCACCAGCAGAGATCGAGGGAGCGAGCAGTACTTC,TRBV15,TRBJ2-7,.,.
CSVRGLAGNYEQYF,TGCAGCGTACGGGGACTAGCGGGGAACTACGAGCAGTACTTC,TRBV29-1,TRBJ2-7,TRBD2,few
CASGLGQSTDTQYF,TGTGCTAGTGGTTTGGGGCAGAGCACAGATACGCAGTATTTT,TRBV12-5,TRBJ2-3,.,.
CSAPNSQSLSYEQYF,TGCAGTGCTCCGAACTCTCAAAGTCTTTCGTACGAGCAGTACTTC,TRBV20-1,TRBJ2-7,.,.
CASSLGSVSGVYEQYF,TGTGCCAGCAGCTTAGGGTCTGTTAGCGGGGTTTACGAGCAGTACTTC,TRBV7-6,TRBJ2-7,TRBD2,.
CSAREGVGERLFF,TGCAGTGCTAGAGAAGGGGTCGGTGAAAGACTGTTTTTT,TRBV20-1,TRBJ1-4,.,once
CASSQDLGQSYEQYF,TGTGCCAGCAGCCAAGATCTGGGACAGAGCTACGAGCAGTACTTC,TRBV3-1,TRBJ2-7,TRBD1,few
CSVTRGQGASPEAFF,TGCAGCGTTACGAGGGGGCAAGGAGCAAGTCCTGAAGCTTTCTTT,TRBV29-1,TRBJ1-1,TRBD1,.
CASSTTGVTKNIQYF,TGTGCCAGCAGTACGACAGGGGTAACCAAAAACATTCAGTACTTC,TRBV12-3/TRBV12-4,TRBJ2-4,TRBD1,few
CASCQGRGANVLTF,TGTGCCAGTTGTCAGGGACGTGGGGCCAACGTCCTGACTTTC,TRBV27,TRBJ2-6,.,.
CASRGQTYNEQFF,TGTGCCAGCAGGGGACAAACCTACAATGAGCAGTTCTTC,TRBV3-1,TRBJ2-1,.,.
CASSDGTGVRETQYF,TGTGCCAGCAGTGACGGGACAGGAGTCAGGGAGACCCAGTACTTC,TRBV25-1,TRBJ2-5,TRBD1,.
CASSRGQQGYGYTF,TGTGCCAGCAGCCGGGGACAGCAGGGATATGGCTACACCTTC,TRBV7-2,TRBJ1-2,TRBD1,once
CASSTGLASPDTQYF,TGTGCCAGCAGTACAGGACTAGCGAGCCCAGATACGCAGTATTTT,TRBV11-2,TRBJ2-3,TRBD2,.
CASSRQFGEDTQYF,TGTGCCAGCAGCCGACAGTTTGGAGAGGATACGCAGTATTTT,TRBV6-2/TRBV6-3,TRBJ2-3,.,.
CSVFEGDRYEQYF,TGCAGCGTTTTTGAGGGCGACAGGTACGAGCAGTACTTC,TRBV29-1,TRBJ2-7,.,few
CAISSGGAEETQYF,TGTGCCATCAGTAGCGGGGGGGCCGAGGAGACCCAGTACTTC,TRBV10-3,TRBJ2-5,TRBD2,.
CASSHERGGRLNEQFF,TGCGCCAGCAGCCATGAGCGGGGGGGCCGTCTTAATGAGCAGTTCTTC,TRBV4-3,TRBJ2-1,TRBD2,few
CAGSLTNYEQYF,TGTGCCGGCAGCCTTACTAACTACGAGCAGTACTTC,TRBV6-6,TRBJ2-7,.,.
CASTRGGKETQYF,TGTGCCAGCACCCGAGGGGGCAAAGAGACCCAGTACTTC,TRBV2,TRBJ2-5,TRBD1,few
CASSQDPAQETQYF,TGCGCCAGCAGCCAAGATCCAGCCCAAGAGACCCAGTACTTC,TRBV4-3,TRBJ2-5,.,.
CASSPQDSEETQYF,TGTGCCAGCAGCCCCCAGGATAGCGAAGAGACCCAGTACTTC,TRBV6-2/TRBV6-3,TRBJ2-5,.,.
CASGTSRDRGPYEQYF,TGTGCCAGCGGGACTTCACGGGACAGGGGGCCCTACGAGCAGTACTTC,TRBV2,TRBJ2-7,TRBD1,few